This TCR beta chain was sequenced in a study of blood T cell repertoires in COVID-19. In the original workflow: By means of reference gene primer amplification, nucleated cell counts were estimated. This table comes from immunoSEQ multiplex PCR, and its TCRdb copy is limited to in-frame clones, with some not included. Clone size and the V and J calls come from that table; the DNA yielded D and trimming. The data show about 230,000 clones, with 85% to 90% seen just once and 11% held by the top ten. V lost 5 bases, J lost 3 bases, and 11 bases stayed unmatched. The CDR3 is 16 amino acids. The germline V gene has CDR1 SGHAT and CDR2 FQDESV (reference sequence).

The sample was peripheral blood. The rearrangement joins TRBV11-1 to TRBJ2-3; 7 bases are a match to TRBD1. The receptor was derived from a man aged 45-60 years with COVID-19, enrolled during active disease. The CDR3 nucleotides read TGTGCCAGCAGCCCTAGGACAGGAGTAGGAACAGATACGCAGTATTTT. The encoded protein is CASSPRTGVGTDTQYF.